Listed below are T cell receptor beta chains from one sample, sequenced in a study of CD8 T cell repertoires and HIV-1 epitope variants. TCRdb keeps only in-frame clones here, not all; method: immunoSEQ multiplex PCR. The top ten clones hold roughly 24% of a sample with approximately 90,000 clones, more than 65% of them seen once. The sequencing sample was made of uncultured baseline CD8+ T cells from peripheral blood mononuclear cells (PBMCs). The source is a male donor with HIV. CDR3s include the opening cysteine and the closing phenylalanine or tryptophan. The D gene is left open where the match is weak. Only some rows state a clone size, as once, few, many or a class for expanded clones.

CDR3: CSVEEGRVGGELFF
DNA: TGCAGCGTTGAAGAAGGCAGGGTTGGCGGGGAGCTGTTTTTT
size: -
J: TRBJ2-2
V: TRBV29-1
D: -

CDR3: CASSLRATSSYNSPLHF
DNA: TGTGCCAGCAGCTTAAGGGCAACCAGCTCCTATAATTCACCCCTCCACTTT
size: -
J: TRBJ1-6
V: TRBV5-4
D: -

CDR3: CASSARAQGSNTEAFF
DNA: TGTGCCAGCAGTGCCCGCGCACAGGGCTCGAACACTGAAGCTTTCTTT
size: -
J: TRBJ1-1
V: TRBV6-1
D: -

CDR3: CAISDKQVIHNEQFF
DNA: TGTGCCATCAGTGATAAACAGGTGATCCACAATGAGCAGTTCTTC
size: -
J: TRBJ2-1
V: TRBV10-3
D: -

CDR3: CASSFSGLAGYNEQFF
DNA: TGTGCCAGCAGTTTCTCGGGACTAGCGGGCTACAATGAGCAGTTCTTC
size: -
J: TRBJ2-1
V: TRBV7-2
D: TRBD2

CDR3: CASSALEQGAAGQYF
DNA: TGTGCCAGCAGCGCCCTCGAACAGGGGGCAGCGGGGCAGTACTTC
size: few
J: TRBJ2-7
V: TRBV9
D: TRBD1

CDR3: CATQQGPREQYF
DNA: TGTGCCACTCAGCAGGGCCCACGCGAGCAGTACTTC
size: -
J: TRBJ2-7
V: TRBV6-6
D: -

CDR3: CASSLVRTDPARETQYF
DNA: TGCGCCAGCAGCTTGGTTAGGACAGACCCCGCACGGGAGACCCAGTACTTC
size: -
J: TRBJ2-5
V: TRBV5-1
D: -

CDR3: CASSLAGQNEKLFF
DNA: TGTGCCAGCAGCTTAGCGGGGCAGAATGAAAAACTGTTTTTT
size: once
J: TRBJ1-4
V: TRBV7-9
D: -

CDR3: CASSNRDGSTDTQYF
DNA: TGTGCCAGCAGTAACCGGGACGGAAGCACAGATACGCAGTATTTT
size: once
J: TRBJ2-3
V: TRBV25-1
D: -

CDR3: CASSGASTTQYF
DNA: TGTGCCAGCAGTGGGGCATCAACGACCCAGTACTTC
size: -
J: TRBJ2-5
V: TRBV6-1
D: -

CDR3: CASSVILAGESDTQYF
DNA: TGTGCCAGCAGCGTAATACTAGCGGGGGAGAGTGATACGCAGTATTTT
size: -
J: TRBJ2-3
V: TRBV11-2
D: TRBD2

CDR3: CASSKMGITYGYTF
DNA: TGTGCCAGTAGTAAAATGGGGATAACCTATGGCTACACCTTC
size: -
J: TRBJ1-2
V: TRBV19
D: -

CDR3: CASSYYDRGLSSPLHF
DNA: TGTGCCAGCAGCTACTATGACAGGGGTCTTTCATCACCCCTCCACTTT
size: -
J: TRBJ1-6
V: TRBV7-9
D: TRBD1

CDR3: CASSGTGTSGTYSYNEQFF
DNA: TGTGCCAGCAGCGGAACGGGGACTAGCGGTACATACTCCTACAATGAGCAGTTCTTC
size: -
J: TRBJ2-1
V: TRBV14
D: TRBD2

CDR3: CASSQRQGLPYGYTF
DNA: TGTGCCAGCAGCCAGCGACAGGGTCTCCCCTATGGCTACACCTTC
size: -
J: TRBJ1-2
V: TRBV7-9
D: TRBD1

CDR3: CASSLGGTLQYF
DNA: TGTGCCAGCAGCTTAGGGGGGACCTTGCAGTACTTC
size: -
J: TRBJ2-7
V: TRBV7-2
D: -

CDR3: CASKMDGSSYEQYF
DNA: TGCGCCAGCAAGATGGACGGCAGCTCCTACGAGCAGTACTTC
size: once
J: TRBJ2-7
V: TRBV5-1
D: -

CDR3: CASGLREGGDTQYF
DNA: TGTGCTAGTGGCTTGAGAGAGGGGGGAGATACGCAGTATTTT
size: once
J: TRBJ2-3
V: TRBV12-5
D: -

CDR3: CASRLDNTDTQYF
DNA: TGCGCCAGCAGATTAGACAACACAGATACGCAGTATTTT
size: -
J: TRBJ2-3
V: TRBV5-1
D: -

CDR3: CASSYSEIGGNTIYF
DNA: TGTGCCAGCAGTTACTCGGAGATTGGTGGAAACACCATATATTTT
size: few
J: TRBJ1-3
V: TRBV6-5
D: -

CDR3: CASSESGGGYTF
DNA: TGTGCCAGCAGTGAATCAGGGGGAGGCTACACCTTC
size: -
J: TRBJ1-2
V: TRBV2
D: TRBD1

CDR3: CASSFGGAPSNQPQHF
DNA: TGTGCCAGTAGTTTCGGGGGGGCGCCCAGCAATCAGCCCCAGCATTTT
size: -
J: TRBJ1-5
V: TRBV19
D: -

CDR3: CASSASPLAGGRTGELFF
DNA: TGTGCCAGCAGCGCGAGCCCCCTAGCGGGGGGGCGGACCGGGGAGCTGTTTTTT
size: -
J: TRBJ2-2
V: TRBV11-3
D: TRBD2

CDR3: CASSPEPPEQYF
DNA: TGTGCCAGCAGCCCGGAGCCTCCGGAGCAGTACTTC
size: -
J: TRBJ2-7
V: TRBV7-9
D: -

CDR3: CASSDGLAATQYF
DNA: TGTGCCAGCAGTGACGGGCTAGCGGCGACCCAGTACTTC
size: many
J: TRBJ2-5
V: TRBV6-1
D: TRBD2

CDR3: CASSYRDGVAQYF
DNA: TGTGCCAGCAGTTATCGCGACGGGGTGGCCCAGTACTTC
size: -
J: TRBJ2-5
V: TRBV6-6
D: -

CDR3: CASSPGGFYNEQFF
DNA: TGTGCCAGCAGCCCCGGGGGGTTTTACAATGAGCAGTTCTTC
size: -
J: TRBJ2-1
V: TRBV6-5
D: TRBD2

CDR3: CASTENSGERYEQYF
DNA: TGTGCCAGCACTGAAAACAGCGGGGAACGCTACGAGCAGTACTTC
size: -
J: TRBJ2-7
V: TRBV21-1
D: -

CDR3: CASRRGGVDEQFF
DNA: TGTGCCAGCAGGAGAGGGGGAGTTGATGAGCAGTTCTTC
size: few
J: TRBJ2-1
V: TRBV7-9
D: -

CDR3: CASSHHRDRGLKTSGANVLTF
DNA: TGCGCCAGCAGTCACCACCGGGACAGGGGACTTAAAACCTCTGGGGCCAACGTCCTGACTTTC
size: -
J: TRBJ2-6
V: TRBV23-1
D: TRBD1

CDR3: CASSYRVRGKNIQYF
DNA: TGTGCCAGCAGCTACAGGGTGAGGGGCAAAAACATTCAGTACTTC
size: -
J: TRBJ2-4
V: TRBV28
D: -

CDR3: CASSPRTTGNYGYTF
DNA: TGCGCCAGCAGCCCCCGGACGACAGGGAACTATGGCTACACCTTC
size: -
J: TRBJ1-2
V: TRBV5-1
D: TRBD1

CDR3: CAREGQGDRGTQYF
DNA: TGTGCCAGAGAGGGACAGGGGGACCGGGGGACCCAGTACTTC
size: many
J: TRBJ2-5
V: TRBV2
D: TRBD1

CDR3: CASSLDSLTSSYNEQFF
DNA: TGTGCCAGCAGTTTAGATTCCCTTACCAGCTCCTACAATGAGCAGTTCTTC
size: many
J: TRBJ2-1
V: TRBV27
D: -

CDR3: CASSLPGQGAGRFEKLFF
DNA: TGTGCCAGCAGCCTACCGGGACAGGGTGCCGGGCGTTTCGAAAAACTGTTTTTT
size: -
J: TRBJ1-4
V: TRBV5-6
D: TRBD1

CDR3: CASSQVWGDTQYF
DNA: TGCGCCAGCAGCCAAGTATGGGGAGATACGCAGTATTTT
size: -
J: TRBJ2-3
V: TRBV4-1
D: -

CDR3: CASTWDRGTYEQYF
DNA: TGTGCCAGCACCTGGGACAGGGGGACCTACGAGCAGTACTTC
size: -
J: TRBJ2-7
V: TRBV6-5
D: TRBD1

CDR3: CASSIRTGNQPQHF
DNA: TGTGCCAGCAGTATCAGGACAGGCAATCAGCCCCAGCATTTT
size: medium-sized
J: TRBJ1-5
V: TRBV28
D: -

CDR3: CASSLVRDSDSYEQYF
DNA: TGTGCCAGTAGTTTAGTCCGGGACAGCGACTCCTACGAGCAGTACTTC
size: few
J: TRBJ2-7
V: TRBV19
D: TRBD1

CDR3: CASSSRFGGNYGYTF
DNA: TGCGCCAGCTCTTCCCGTTTTGGGGGAAACTATGGCTACACCTTC
size: -
J: TRBJ1-2
V: TRBV4-3
D: -

CDR3: CASSHTADTYNEQFF
DNA: TGCGCCAGCAGCCATACAGCGGACACCTACAATGAGCAGTTCTTC
size: -
J: TRBJ2-1
V: TRBV4-1
D: -

CDR3: CASSGAPGQGDKSFF
DNA: TGTGCCAGCAGTGGTGCCCCAGGACAGGGGGACAAATCTTTCTTT
size: -
J: TRBJ1-1
V: TRBV25-1
D: TRBD1

CDR3: CASSLEFEPIYEQYF
DNA: TGTGCCAGCAGCTTAGAGTTCGAGCCAATCTACGAGCAGTACTTC
size: -
J: TRBJ2-7
V: TRBV7-2
D: -

CDR3: CSSRDTLQETQYF
DNA: TGCAGCTCCCGGGACACCCTTCAAGAGACCCAGTACTTC
size: few
J: TRBJ2-5
V: TRBV29-1
D: -

CDR3: CAQLREKLFF
DNA: TGTGCTCAGCTTAGAGAAAAACTGTTTTTT
size: -
J: TRBJ1-4
V: TRBV2
D: -

CDR3: CAISGGQGNQPQHF
DNA: TGTGCCATCAGTGGAGGGCAGGGGAATCAGCCCCAGCATTTT
size: -
J: TRBJ1-5
V: TRBV10-3
D: -

CDR3: CASSLLGSSVYEQYF
DNA: TGTGCCAGCAGTTTATTGGGGTCTAGTGTCTACGAGCAGTACTTC
size: few
J: TRBJ2-7
V: TRBV28
D: -

CDR3: CASSRATGGVYEQYF
DNA: TGCGCCAGCAGCCGCGCGACAGGGGGCGTGTACGAGCAGTACTTC
size: once
J: TRBJ2-7
V: TRBV5-1
D: TRBD1

CDR3: CASSRGGDQETQYF
DNA: TGTGCCAGCAGTCGTGGGGGGGACCAAGAGACCCAGTACTTC
size: few
J: TRBJ2-5
V: TRBV6-6
D: TRBD2